Listed below are T cell receptor beta chains from one sample, sequenced in a study of PD-1 blockade in mismatch repair-deficient tumors. The data were produced by immunoSEQ multiplex PCR, yet TCRdb's version contains in-frame clones alone and is incomplete. The data contain roughly 15,000 clones, 86% of them singletons. These receptors are not linked to any known antigen. Sequencing was performed on cells cultured in vitro, taken from a patient treated with pembrolizumab. Source of these receptors: an adult with mismatch repair-deficient cancer. Each CDR3 is given with its conserved first and last residue. The D gene is left open where the match is weak. Clone size is given for some rows only: seen once, a few or many times, or a class if the clone is expanded.

V gene	D gene	J gene	clone size	CDR3 DNA	CDR3 protein
TRBV29-1	NA	TRBJ1-2	NA	TGCAGCGTTGAAGAATCAGGGTGGGGCTACACCTTC	CSVEESGWGYTF
TRBV11-3	TRBD2	TRBJ2-5	NA	TGTGTCAGCAGCCCGGGACTAGCGGGAGGTTTAGAGACCCAGTACTTC	CVSSPGLAGGLETQYF
TRBV6-4	TRBD2	TRBJ2-3	NA	TGTGCCAGCAGTGAAGCGGGGGGCACAGATACGCAGTATTTT	CASSEAGGTDTQYF
TRBV5-6	NA	TRBJ1-2	NA	TGTGCCAGCAGCGTTGGAGTAAACTATGGCTACACCTTC	CASSVGVNYGYTF
TRBV7-3	TRBD2	TRBJ2-5	once	TGTGCCAGCAGCCCGGGACTAGCGGGAGGCTTTGGGGAGACCCAGTACTTC	CASSPGLAGGFGETQYF
TRBV9	TRBD2	TRBJ2-5	NA	TGTGCCAGCAGCGTAGCCCTCCCGGATAGCGGGCAAGAGACCCAGTACTTC	CASSVALPDSGQETQYF
TRBV5-1	TRBD1	TRBJ2-2	NA	TGCGCCAGCAGCTCCGCGCGGACAGGCGGGGAGCTGTTTTTT	CASSSARTGGELFF
TRBV11-3	NA	TRBJ2-1	NA	TGTGCCAGCAGACTGACTAGTCTCAATGAGCAGTTCTTC	CASRLTSLNEQFF
TRBV28	NA	TRBJ2-7	NA	TGTGCCAGCAGTACCCCGAATGAGGCTGAGCAGTACTTC	CASSTPNEAEQYF
TRBV28	NA	TRBJ1-1	NA	TGTGCCAGCAGTCCCGGGGTTTCGAACACTGAAGCTTTCTTT	CASSPGVSNTEAFF
TRBV5-1	NA	TRBJ2-2	NA	TGCGCCAGCAGCTTGGGCTCACCCGAGGGGACCGGGGAGCTGTTTTTT	CASSLGSPEGTGELFF
TRBV29-1	NA	TRBJ2-1	NA	TGCAGCGTTGAAGATCTTGCCGGGAAATCCTACAATGAGCAGTTCTTC	CSVEDLAGKSYNEQFF
TRBV10-1	NA	TRBJ1-6	few	TGCGCCAGCAGTGAGTTATATGCCCGCCCCAATAATTCACCCCTCCACTTT	CASSELYARPNNSPLHF
TRBV28	TRBD1	TRBJ1-2	NA	TGTGCCAGCAGTTTGGCCAGGGGGCGCGGCTACACCTTC	CASSLARGRGYTF
TRBV28	TRBD2	TRBJ2-2	NA	TGTGCCAGCAGCCCGCGGGGGGGCCGGACCGGGGAGCTGTTTTTT	CASSPRGGRTGELFF
TRBV5-5	TRBD1	TRBJ2-7	NA	TGTGCCAGCAGAGTGACAGGGGAGTACTACGAGCAGTACTTC	CASRVTGEYYEQYF
TRBV6-5	TRBD2	TRBJ2-1	NA	TGTGCCAGCAGTTACTCGGGGGGGGAGGGCGATGAGCAGTTCTTC	CASSYSGGEGDEQFF
TRBV6-1	NA	TRBJ2-1	NA	TGTGCCAGCAGTGAAGCGGGTCGCTCCTACAATGAGCAGTTCTTC	CASSEAGRSYNEQFF
TRBV6-5	TRBD1	TRBJ1-2	NA	TGTGCCAGCAGGCGGGACAGGGATCGGTATGGCTACACCTTC	CASRRDRDRYGYTF
TRBV5-4	TRBD2	TRBJ2-3	NA	TGTGCCAGCAGCTTGAGTAAGCGGGGTAGCACAGATACGCAGTATTTT	CASSLSKRGSTDTQYF
TRBV19	NA	TRBJ1-1	NA	TGTGCCAGTAGTAAATTCAGCGGGACCTTGAACACTGAAGCTTTCTTT	CASSKFSGTLNTEAFF
TRBV29-1	TRBD2	TRBJ2-3	NA	TGCAGCGTTAATGGGCTAGCGGGAGGAGAAAGCACAGATACGCAGTATTTT	CSVNGLAGGESTDTQYF
TRBV5-4	NA	TRBJ1-2	NA	TGTGCCAGCAGCCCGGACGCGGGGGCCTTCTATGGCTACACCTTC	CASSPDAGAFYGYTF
TRBV27	NA	TRBJ1-2	NA	TGTGCCAGCAGTAAGGACCTCTATGGCTACACCTTC	CASSKDLYGYTF
TRBV9	NA	TRBJ1-2	NA	TGTGCCAGCAGCCCTTGGAGGACAGAATTCTATGGCTACACCTTC	CASSPWRTEFYGYTF
TRBV27	NA	TRBJ1-4	NA	TGTGCCAGCAGTTTATCGCAAGCAACTAATGAAAAACTGTTTTTT	CASSLSQATNEKLFF
TRBV5-1	NA	TRBJ2-7	NA	TGCGCCAGCAGCTCGGGACTGGGGACCTACGAGCAGTACTTC	CASSSGLGTYEQYF
TRBV5-1	NA	TRBJ2-2	NA	TGCGCCAGCAGCTTCCTCGGGCGGAAGCAGGACACCGGGGAGCTGTTTTTT	CASSFLGRKQDTGELFF
TRBV19	NA	TRBJ2-7	NA	TGTGCCAGTAGTAGGGGGACATCTCTCTACGAGCAGTACTTC	CASSRGTSLYEQYF
TRBV7-2	NA	TRBJ2-1	once	TGTGCCAGCAGCTTAGCGCCCATGAGGTACACTGAGCAGTTCTTC	CASSLAPMRYTEQFF
TRBV7-2	NA	TRBJ2-2	NA	TGTGCCAGCAGTCCCCCCGCCTGGGAGCTGTTTTTT	CASSPPAWELFF
TRBV7-8	NA	TRBJ1-5	once	TGTGCCAGCAGCACCGGGACTCAGAATCAGCCCCAGCATTTT	CASSTGTQNQPQHF
TRBV27	NA	TRBJ2-2	NA	TGTGCCAGCAGCCTGGGAGGGGGCCCCGGGGAGCTGTTTTTT	CASSLGGGPGELFF
TRBV30	NA	TRBJ1-2	NA	TGTGCCTGGAGTGTATTCCGGAGAAACTATGGCTACACCTTC	CAWSVFRRNYGYTF
TRBV14	TRBD1	TRBJ1-4	few	TGTGCCAGCAGAAGGTCCGGGACAGGGAACGAAAAACTGTTTTTT	CASRRSGTGNEKLFF
TRBV19	NA	TRBJ1-1	NA	TGTGCCAGTAGCGGGACGTCGAACACTGAAGCTTTCTTT	CASSGTSNTEAFF
TRBV11-3	TRBD2	TRBJ2-3	NA	TGTGCCAGCAGCCCGGCTAGCGGGGCGACCCGCACAGATACGCAGTATTTT	CASSPASGATRTDTQYF
TRBV21-1	NA	TRBJ2-7	NA	TGTGCCAGCAGCAAAGGGGAGGTAGGGCAGCAGTACTTC	CASSKGEVGQQYF
TRBV7-2	NA	TRBJ2-7	once	TGTGCCAGCAGCTTAGCCAGCGCGGGACCCACCTACGAGCAGTACTTC	CASSLASAGPTYEQYF
TRBV19	NA	TRBJ2-1	NA	TGTGCCAGTAGATCCGGGACAGGGAGGACTAGCGGCTACAATGAGCAGTTCTTC	CASRSGTGRTSGYNEQFF
TRBV6-6	NA	TRBJ2-1	NA	TGTGCCAGCGGAACACTTAGCTCCTACAATGAGCAGTTCTTC	CASGTLSSYNEQFF
TRBV19	TRBD1	TRBJ2-2	NA	TGTGCCAGTAGTCTCCAGGGGGACACCGGGGAGCTGTTTTTT	CASSLQGDTGELFF
TRBV6-5	NA	TRBJ1-4	NA	TGTGCCAGCAGACCCGGGACAACCGGGCTTGAAAAACTGTTTTTT	CASRPGTTGLEKLFF